This TCR beta chain was profiled in a study of shared clonotypes between healthy human individuals. Generated by immunoSEQ multiplex PCR, the TCRdb table keeps only in-frame clones and is missing some. The data show approximately 2,000,000 clones, around 90% seen once. The clonotype was recovered from a man between 18 and 29 years old in good health. Some clones in this sample may be carry-over from other donors' samples. Sequences were obtained from naive CD4+ T cells from PBMCs. Subset: CD45RA+ positively selected.

The CDR3 DNA reads as TGTGCCAGCCTTGGACGGCCCTATGGCTACACCTTC. Amino acid sequence: CASLGRPYGYTF. The rearrangement links TRBV6-1 to TRBJ1-2, with D hard to call. The V end lost 8 bases, the J end lost 4 bases, and 11 bases lay between the germline ends. The CDR3 is 12 residues long. CDR1 and CDR2 from the germline V gene are MNHNS and SASEGT.